This T cell receptor (beta chain) appears in the sequencing data of a study of prognosis after radiotherapy for stage I lung cancer. Across the whole study: Some 14 of the patients were found to have newly diagnosed primary stage I lung tumors, and five were living with oligometastatic NSCLC after surgical resection of the primary tumor.

Notes on this clonotype: Its antigen remains unidentified. At one of its ends the junction is not consistent with the germline gene, which may arise from a read error.

Two rounds of multiplex PCR amplified TCR beta CDR3 from genomic DNA. Primers (each specific to one TRBV or TRBJ gene) were used in first-round PCR. In TCRdb, the multiplex PCR reads were re-called with MiXCR into one record per CDR3 protein. The sample carries tens of thousands of distinct CDR3 sequences, roughly 24% recorded once. General observations from the study: Lower values of Shannon entropy after stereotactic body radiation therapy were seen in patients who developed distant metastases.

This CDR3 region has 16 residues. From germline, CDR1 is SGDLS and CDR2 YYNGEE. This specimen was PBMCs, taken before or after stereotactic body radiation therapy (not recorded which). The sequence came from a donor aged 50 or older with non-small cell lung cancer. The V and J genes are TRBV9 and TRBJ2-1; D is tentatively TRBD1 or TRBD2 (5 bases each). CDR3 sequence reads: CASSVARDGHYSEQFF. The DNA for the CDR3 is TGTGCCAGCAGCGTAGCCCGGGACGGCCACTACAGTGAGCAGTTCTTC.